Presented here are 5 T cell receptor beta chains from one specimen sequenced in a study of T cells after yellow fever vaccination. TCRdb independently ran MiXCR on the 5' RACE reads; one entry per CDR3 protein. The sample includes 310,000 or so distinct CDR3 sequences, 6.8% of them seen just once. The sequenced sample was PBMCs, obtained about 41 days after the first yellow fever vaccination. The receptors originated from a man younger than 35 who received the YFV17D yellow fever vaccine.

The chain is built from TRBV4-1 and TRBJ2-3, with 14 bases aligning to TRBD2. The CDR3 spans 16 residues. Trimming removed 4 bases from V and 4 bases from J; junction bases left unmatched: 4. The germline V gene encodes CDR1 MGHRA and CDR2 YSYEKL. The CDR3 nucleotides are TGCGCCAGCAGCCTTCGACTAGCGGGGGGGTCAGATACGCAGTATTTT. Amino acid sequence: CASSLRLAGGSDTQYF.

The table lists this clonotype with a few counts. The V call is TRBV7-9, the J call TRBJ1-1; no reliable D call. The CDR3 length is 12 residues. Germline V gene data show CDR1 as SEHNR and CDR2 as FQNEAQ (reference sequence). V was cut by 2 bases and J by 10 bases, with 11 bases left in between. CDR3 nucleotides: TGTGCCAGCAGCTTACGGCGGTCCGTAGCTTTCTTT. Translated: CASSLRRSVAFF.

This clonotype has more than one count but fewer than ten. The CDR3 bases are TGCGCCAGCAGCTTGGGCAACTTTGGAGAAAAACTGTTTTTT. Translation: CASSLGNFGEKLFF. The chain recombines TRBV5-1 with TRBJ1-4; D is undetermined. In germline, CDR1 is SGHRS, CDR2 YFSETQ. CDR3 length equals 14 residues. Trimming took 0 bases from V and 8 from J, leaving 11 bases between them.

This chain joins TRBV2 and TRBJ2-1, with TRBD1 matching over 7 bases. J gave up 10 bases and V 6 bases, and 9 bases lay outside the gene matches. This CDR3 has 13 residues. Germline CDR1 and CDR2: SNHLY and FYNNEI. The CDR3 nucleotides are TGTGCCAGCAGACCCACAGGGGTTGGAGAGCAGTTCTTC. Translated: CASRPTGVGEQFF.

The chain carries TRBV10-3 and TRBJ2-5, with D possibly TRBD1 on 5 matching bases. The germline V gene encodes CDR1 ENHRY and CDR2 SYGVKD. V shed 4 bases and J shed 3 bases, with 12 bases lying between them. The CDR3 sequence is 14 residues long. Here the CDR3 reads CAISGVAREETQYF. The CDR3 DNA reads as TGTGCCATCAGTGGAGTCGCCAGGGAAGAGACCCAGTACTTC.